These 2 T cell receptor beta chains share one sample of origin, sequenced in a study of identical twins. Via MiXCR, TCRdb re-called the 5' RACE reads, giving one row per CDR3 protein. Of about 240,000 distinct CDR3 sequences listed, roughly 12% are singletons. The same data also contributed to another study, on yellow fever vaccine responses in identical twins.

Material: memory (CD45RO+) T cells sorted from blood. The receptors originated from a woman under 30 in good health.

This clonotype showed up just a few times. The CDR3 is CASSLSTGTQYF. The CDR3 DNA sequence: TGTGCCAGCAGTTTATCCACCGGTACGCAGTATTTT. This sequence joins TRBV12-3 or TRBV12-4 and TRBJ2-3, with no clear D. Between the trimmed V and J ends, which lost 2 bases and 8 bases, there was a span of 8 bases. There are 12 residues in the CDR3.

The rearrangement links TRBV7-2 to TRBJ2-1, with 7 positions matching TRBD1. This CDR3 contains 14 residues. Germline V gene data show CDR1 as SGHTA and CDR2 as FQGNSA. V lost 2 bases to trimming and J lost 5 bases; unmatched junction nucleotides: 3. The CDR3 loop reads CASSLRQGDNEQFF. The CDR3 nucleotides read TGTGCCAGCAGCTTACGACAGGGTGACAATGAGCAGTTCTTC.